The present entry profiles one T cell receptor (beta chain) with its context. Its antigen is not identified. The data were taken from a study of cytomegalovirus exposure and HLA in healthy donors. On the study more broadly: The study's early data release held roughly 91 million unique TCRs from HLA-typed donors. Study conclusions and caveats: The likely origin of a cluster of highly shared sequence variants was a sequencing artifact. Further analysis was carried out later, and it showed several of the most significant clusters appearing linked to common viral pathogens.

The germline V gene encodes CDR1 MNHNS and CDR2 SASEGT. This CDR3 region has 15 residues. V was pared by 1 base and J by 6 bases, with 7 bases of the junction left unmatched. It was with 60 Vbeta and 13 Jbeta primers that the PCR ran. Sequenced by immunoSEQ multiplex PCR; TCRdb stores in-frame clones only, minus some. Of some 250,000 clones listed, 82% were seen once; the top ten hold 5.4%. The chain combines TRBV6-1 with TRBJ2-7, with 9 bases lining up with TRBD2. What was sequenced was PBMCs. The TCR comes from a woman aged 40 to 49 in good health and CMV-seropositive. This CDR3 is CASSEVWREGSEQYF. For the CDR3, the DNA is TGTGCCAGCAGTGAAGTCTGGCGGGAGGGGAGCGAGCAGTACTTC.